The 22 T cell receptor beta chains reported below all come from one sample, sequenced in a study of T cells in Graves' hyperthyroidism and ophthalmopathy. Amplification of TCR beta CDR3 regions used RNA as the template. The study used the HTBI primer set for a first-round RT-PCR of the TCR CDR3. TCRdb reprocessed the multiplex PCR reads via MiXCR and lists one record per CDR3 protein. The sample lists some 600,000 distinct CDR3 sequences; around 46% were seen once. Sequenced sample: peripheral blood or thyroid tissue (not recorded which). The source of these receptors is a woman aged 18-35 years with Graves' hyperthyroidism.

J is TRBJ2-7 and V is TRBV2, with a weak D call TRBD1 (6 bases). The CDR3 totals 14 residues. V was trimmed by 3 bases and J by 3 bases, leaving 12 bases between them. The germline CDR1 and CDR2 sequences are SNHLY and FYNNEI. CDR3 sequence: CASSDFQGIYEQYF. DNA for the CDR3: TGTGCCAGCAGTGACTTCCAGGGGATCTACGAGCAGTACTTC.

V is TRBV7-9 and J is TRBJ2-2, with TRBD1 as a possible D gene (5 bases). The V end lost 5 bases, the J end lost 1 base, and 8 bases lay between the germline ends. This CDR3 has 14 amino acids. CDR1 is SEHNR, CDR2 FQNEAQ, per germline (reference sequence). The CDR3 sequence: CASSPQENTGELFF. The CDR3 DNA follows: TGTGCCAGCAGCCCACAGGAGAACACCGGGGAGCTGTTTTTT. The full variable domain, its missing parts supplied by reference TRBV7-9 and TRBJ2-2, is DTGVSQNPRHKITKRGQNVTFRCDPISEHNRLYWYRQTLGQGPEFLTYFQNEAQLEKSRLLSDRFSAERPKGSFSTLEIQRTEQGDSAMYLCASSPQENTGELFFGEGSRLTVL.

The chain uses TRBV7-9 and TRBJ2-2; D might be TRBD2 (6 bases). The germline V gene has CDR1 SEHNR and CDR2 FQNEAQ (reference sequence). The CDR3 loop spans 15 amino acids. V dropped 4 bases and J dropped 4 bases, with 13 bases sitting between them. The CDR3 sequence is CASSSMGGRTGELFF. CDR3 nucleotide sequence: TGTGCCAGCAGCTCAATGGGGGGACGCACCGGGGAGCTGTTTTTT.

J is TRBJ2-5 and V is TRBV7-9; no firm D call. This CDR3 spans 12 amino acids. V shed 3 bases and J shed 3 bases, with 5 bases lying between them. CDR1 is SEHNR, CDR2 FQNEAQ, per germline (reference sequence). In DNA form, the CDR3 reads TGTGCCAGCAGCTTGGGGAAAGAGACCCAGTACTTC. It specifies CASSLGKETQYF.

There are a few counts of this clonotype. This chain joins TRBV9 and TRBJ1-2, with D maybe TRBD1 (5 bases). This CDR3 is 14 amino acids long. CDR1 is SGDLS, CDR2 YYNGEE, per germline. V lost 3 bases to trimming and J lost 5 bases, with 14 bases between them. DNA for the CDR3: TGTGCCAGCAGCGCCCTATATGGGGCGTATGGCTACACCTTC. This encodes CASSALYGAYGYTF.

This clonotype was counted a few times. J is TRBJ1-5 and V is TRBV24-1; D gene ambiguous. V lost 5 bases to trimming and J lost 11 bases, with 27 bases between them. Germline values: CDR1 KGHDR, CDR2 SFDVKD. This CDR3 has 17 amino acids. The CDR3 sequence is CATSAAGLVGFQETQHF. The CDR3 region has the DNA TGTGCCACCAGTGCCGCTGGACTAGTGGGATTCCAAGAGACCCAGCATTTT.

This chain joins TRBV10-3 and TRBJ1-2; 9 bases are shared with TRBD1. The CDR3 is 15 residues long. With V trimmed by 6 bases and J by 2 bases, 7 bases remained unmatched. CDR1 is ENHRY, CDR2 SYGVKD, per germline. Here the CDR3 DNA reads TGTGCCATCAGGGGGACAGGGACGAGGAACTATGGCTACACCTTC. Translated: CAIRGTGTRNYGYTF.

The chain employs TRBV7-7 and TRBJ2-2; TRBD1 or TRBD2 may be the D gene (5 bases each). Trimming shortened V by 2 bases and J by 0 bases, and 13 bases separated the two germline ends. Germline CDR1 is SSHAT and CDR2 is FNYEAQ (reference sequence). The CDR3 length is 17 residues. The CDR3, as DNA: TGTGCCAGCAGCTTATTCCCGGGACGGTCGAACACCGGGGAGCTGTTTTTT. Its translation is CASSLFPGRSNTGELFF.

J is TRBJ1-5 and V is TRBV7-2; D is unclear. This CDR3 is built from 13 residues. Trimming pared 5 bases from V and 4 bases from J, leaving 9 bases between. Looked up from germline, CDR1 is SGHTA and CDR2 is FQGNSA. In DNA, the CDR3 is TGTGCCAGCAGCCTTTCGAAGAATCAGCCCCAGCATTTT. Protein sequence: CASSLSKNQPQHF.

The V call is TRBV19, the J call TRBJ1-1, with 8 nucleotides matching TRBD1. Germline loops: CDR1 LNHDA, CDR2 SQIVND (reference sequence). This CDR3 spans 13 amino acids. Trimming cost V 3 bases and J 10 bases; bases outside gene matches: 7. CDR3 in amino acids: CASSIRQGLRAFF. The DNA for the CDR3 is TGTGCCAGTAGTATCCGACAGGGGTTGAGAGCTTTCTTT.

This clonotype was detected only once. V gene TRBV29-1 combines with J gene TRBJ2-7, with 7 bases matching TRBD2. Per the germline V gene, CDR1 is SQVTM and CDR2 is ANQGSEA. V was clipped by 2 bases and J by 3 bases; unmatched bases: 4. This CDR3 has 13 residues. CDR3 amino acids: CSVESGIGYEQYF. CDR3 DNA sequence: TGCAGCGTTGAAAGCGGGATCGGCTACGAGCAGTACTTC.

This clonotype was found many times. CDR3 DNA: TGTGCCAGCAGTGAAGGGCTGTACAATGAGCAGTTCTTC. This gives the protein CASSEGLYNEQFF. This chain uses TRBV2 with TRBJ2-1; no clear D gene. Germline assignment: CDR1 SNHLY and CDR2 FYNNEI. This CDR3 has 13 amino acids. Trimming pared 1 base from V and 4 bases from J, leaving 5 bases between.

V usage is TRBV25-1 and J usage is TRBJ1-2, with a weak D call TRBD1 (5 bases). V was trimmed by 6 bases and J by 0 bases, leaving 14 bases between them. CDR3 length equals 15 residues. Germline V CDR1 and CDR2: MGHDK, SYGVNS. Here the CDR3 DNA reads TGTGCCAGCAGCCAGGACATCATACCTAACTATGGCTACACCTTC. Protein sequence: CASSQDIIPNYGYTF.

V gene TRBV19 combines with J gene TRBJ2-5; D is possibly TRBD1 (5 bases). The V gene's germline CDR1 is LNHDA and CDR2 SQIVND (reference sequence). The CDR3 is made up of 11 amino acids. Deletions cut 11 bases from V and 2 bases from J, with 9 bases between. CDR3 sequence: CAYRSQETQYF. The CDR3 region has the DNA TGTGCCTACAGGTCTCAAGAGACCCAGTACTTC.

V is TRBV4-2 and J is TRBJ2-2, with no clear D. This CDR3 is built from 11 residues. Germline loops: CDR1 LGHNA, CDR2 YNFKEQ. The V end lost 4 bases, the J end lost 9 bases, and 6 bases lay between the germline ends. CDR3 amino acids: CASSLRWELFF. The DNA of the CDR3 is TGTGCCAGCAGCCTCCGTTGGGAGCTGTTTTTT.

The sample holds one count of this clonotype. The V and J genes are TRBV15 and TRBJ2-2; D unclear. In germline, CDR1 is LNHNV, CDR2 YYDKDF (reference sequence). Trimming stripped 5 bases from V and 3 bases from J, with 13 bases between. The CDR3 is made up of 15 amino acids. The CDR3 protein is CATSGSYDDTGELFF. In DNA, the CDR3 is TGTGCCACCAGCGGATCGTACGACGACACCGGGGAGCTGTTTTTT.

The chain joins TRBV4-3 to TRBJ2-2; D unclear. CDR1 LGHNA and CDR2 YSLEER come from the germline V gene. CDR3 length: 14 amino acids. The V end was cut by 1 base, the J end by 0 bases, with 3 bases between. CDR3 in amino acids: CASSQAANTGELFF. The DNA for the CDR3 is TGCGCCAGCAGCCAAGCCGCGAACACCGGGGAGCTGTTTTTT.

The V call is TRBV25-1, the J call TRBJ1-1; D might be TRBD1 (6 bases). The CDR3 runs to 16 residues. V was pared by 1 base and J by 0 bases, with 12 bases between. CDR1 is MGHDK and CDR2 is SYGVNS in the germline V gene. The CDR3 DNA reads TGTGCCAGCAGTGAATCTGGTTCAGGGGTGAACACTGAAGCTTTCTTT. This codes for CASSESGSGVNTEAFF.

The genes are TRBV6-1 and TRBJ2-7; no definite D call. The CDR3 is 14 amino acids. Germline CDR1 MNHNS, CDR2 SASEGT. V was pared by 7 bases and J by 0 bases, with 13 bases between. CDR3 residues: CASKYNRYSYEQYF. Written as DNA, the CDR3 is TGTGCCAGCAAATACAACCGCTACTCCTACGAGCAGTACTTC.

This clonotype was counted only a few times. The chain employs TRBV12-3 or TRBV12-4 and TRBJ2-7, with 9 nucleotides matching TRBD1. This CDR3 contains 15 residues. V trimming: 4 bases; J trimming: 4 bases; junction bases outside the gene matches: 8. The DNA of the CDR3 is TGTGCCAGCAGTTACTTACAGGGGGCTAGGTACGAGCAGTACTTC. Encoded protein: CASSYLQGARYEQYF.

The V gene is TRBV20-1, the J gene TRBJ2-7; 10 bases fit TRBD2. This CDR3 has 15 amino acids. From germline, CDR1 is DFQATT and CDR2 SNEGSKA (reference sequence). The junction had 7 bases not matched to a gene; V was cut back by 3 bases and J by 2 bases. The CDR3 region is CSARGGTSVTYEQYF. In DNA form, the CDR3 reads TGCAGTGCTAGGGGTGGGACTAGCGTAACCTACGAGCAGTACTTC.

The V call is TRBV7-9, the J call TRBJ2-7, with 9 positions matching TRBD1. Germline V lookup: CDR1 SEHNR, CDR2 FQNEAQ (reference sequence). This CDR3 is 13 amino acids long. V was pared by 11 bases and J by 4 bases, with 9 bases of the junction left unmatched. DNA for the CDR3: TGTGCCTGGAGTCGACAGGGGGTATACGAGCAGTACTTC. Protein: CAWSRQGVYEQYF.